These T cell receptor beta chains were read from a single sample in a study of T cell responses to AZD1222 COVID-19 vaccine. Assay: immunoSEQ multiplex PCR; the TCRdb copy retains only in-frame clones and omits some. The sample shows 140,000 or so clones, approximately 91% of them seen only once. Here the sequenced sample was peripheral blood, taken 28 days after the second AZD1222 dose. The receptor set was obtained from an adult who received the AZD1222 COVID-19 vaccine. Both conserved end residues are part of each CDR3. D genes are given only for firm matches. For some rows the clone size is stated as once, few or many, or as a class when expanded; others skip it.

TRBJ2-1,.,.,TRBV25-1,TGTGCCAGCAGTGAAAGGGGGAGAGGCAGGTCCTACAATGAGCAGTTCTTC,CASSERGRGRSYNEQFF
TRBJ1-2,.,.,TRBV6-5,TGTGCCAGCATCCCCCGTGACAGTCCCCACTATGGCTACACCTTC,CASIPRDSPHYGYTF
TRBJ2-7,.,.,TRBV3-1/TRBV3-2,TGTGCCAGCAGCCATGAATTCTACGAGCAGTACTTC,CASSHEFYEQYF
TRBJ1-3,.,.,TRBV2,TGTGCCAGCAGTGGTCAGGGAGGTGGAAACACCATATATTTT,CASSGQGGGNTIYF
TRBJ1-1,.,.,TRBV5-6,TGTGCCAGCAGCCCCCTTGAGGCCCCTGAAGCTTTCTTT,CASSPLEAPEAFF
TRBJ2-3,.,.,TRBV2,TGTGCCAGCAGTGACTCATTAGGGGGGCTCGGAGATACGCAGTATTTT,CASSDSLGGLGDTQYF
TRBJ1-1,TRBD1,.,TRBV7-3,TGTGCCAGCAGCCAAACGGGTGGGACAGGGGTCACTGAAGCTTTCTTT,CASSQTGGTGVTEAFF
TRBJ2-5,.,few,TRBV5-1,TGCGCCAGCAGCTTGGCTCGGACCCGAGAGACCCAGTACTTC,CASSLARTRETQYF
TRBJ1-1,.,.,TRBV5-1,TGCGCCAGCAGCTTTCAGGGTGGAGGGTACACTGAAGCTTTCTTT,CASSFQGGGYTEAFF
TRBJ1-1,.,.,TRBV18,TGTGCCAGCTCACCACAGGGCGGGGGTATTGAAGCTTTCTTT,CASSPQGGGIEAFF
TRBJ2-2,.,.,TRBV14,TGTGCCAGCAGCCAAGATTTCCCTACCGGGGAGCTGTTTTTT,CASSQDFPTGELFF
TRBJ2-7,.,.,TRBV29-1,TGCAGCGTCTACCGGGACGGGACCTACGAGCAGTACTTC,CSVYRDGTYEQYF
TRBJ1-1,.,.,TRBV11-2,TGTGCCAGCAGCTTATTGCCTGTCAGGGGAAACACTGAAGCTTTCTTT,CASSLLPVRGNTEAFF
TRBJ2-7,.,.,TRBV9,TGTGCCAGCAGCTCCGCCGGCCCGAAAAACAGAGGCGAGCAGTACTTC,CASSSAGPKNRGEQYF
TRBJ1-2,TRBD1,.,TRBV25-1,TGTGCCAGCAGTGATCAGGGGGGCTTTCATGGCTACACCTTC,CASSDQGGFHGYTF
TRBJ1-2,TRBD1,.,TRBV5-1,TGCGCCAGCAGCTTAGTACCGGGACAGCCCGAAGGCTACACCTTC,CASSLVPGQPEGYTF
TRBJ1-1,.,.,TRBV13,TGTGCCAGCAGCCCTGGGGGTCGAAACCCTACTGAAGCTTTCTTT,CASSPGGRNPTEAFF
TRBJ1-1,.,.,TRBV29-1,TGCAGCGTTGAATCTTCGGACACTGAAGCTTTCTTT,CSVESSDTEAFF
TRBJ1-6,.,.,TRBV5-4,TGTGCCAGCACCCAGGGTCGTTCACCCCTCCACTTT,CASTQGRSPLHF
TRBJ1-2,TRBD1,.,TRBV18,TGTGCCAGCGCGGAGGACAGGGGAAAGGATGGCTACACCTTC,CASAEDRGKDGYTF
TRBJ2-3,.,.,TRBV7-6,TGTGCCAGCAGCCGGGACCCCCGACTCACAGATACGCAGTATTTT,CASSRDPRLTDTQYF
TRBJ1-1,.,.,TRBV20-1,TGCAGTGCTAGACAGGTCTCTGAAGCTTTCTTT,CSARQVSEAFF
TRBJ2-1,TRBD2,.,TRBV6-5,TGTGCCAGCAGGGACCTAGCGGGAAGGGGACTTGAGCAGTTCTTC,CASRDLAGRGLEQFF
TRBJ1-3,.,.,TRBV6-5,TGTGCCAGCAGTTACGACAGGATCTCTGGAAACACCATATATTTT,CASSYDRISGNTIYF
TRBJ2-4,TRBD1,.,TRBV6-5,TGTGCCAGCAGTTACCCCGGACAGGGGCAGTACTTC,CASSYPGQGQYF
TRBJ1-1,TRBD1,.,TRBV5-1,TGCGCCAGCAGCCCGGGACAGAGAATTGGAGCTTTCTTT,CASSPGQRIGAFF
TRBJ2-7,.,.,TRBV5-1,TGCGCCAGCAGCTTGGCCGGCGGGGGCCTTTCCTACGAGCAGTACTTC,CASSLAGGGLSYEQYF
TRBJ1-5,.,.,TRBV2,TGTGCCAGCAAAGGGGGGGGAAGCACCAATCAGCCCCAGCATTTT,CASKGGGSTNQPQHF
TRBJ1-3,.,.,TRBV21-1,TGTGCCAGCAGCAAGGGACAGCCGCTCTCTGGAAACACCATATATTTT,CASSKGQPLSGNTIYF
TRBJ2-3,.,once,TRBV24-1,TGTGCCACCAGAGCTAGTGGGGGTGATACGCAGTATTTT,CATRASGGDTQYF
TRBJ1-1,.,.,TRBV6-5,TGTGCCAGCAGTTTACGGGATTCCACTGAAGCTTTCTTT,CASSLRDSTEAFF
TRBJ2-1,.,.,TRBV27,TGTGCCAGCAGTTTGTGGGGTGGGAACAATGAGCAGTTCTTC,CASSLWGGNNEQFF
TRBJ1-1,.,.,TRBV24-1,TGTGCCACCAGTGTTGGCAGTCGCAGAGTAACTGAAGCTTTCTTT,CATSVGSRRVTEAFF
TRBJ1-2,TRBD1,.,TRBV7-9,TGTGCCAGCAGCTTAGTGGCCGGGGACAGCCACTATGGCTACACCTTC,CASSLVAGDSHYGYTF
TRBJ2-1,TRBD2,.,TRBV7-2,TGTGCCAGCAGCTTAGTTCCTCTAGCGGGGGGGAATGAGCAGTTCTTC,CASSLVPLAGGNEQFF
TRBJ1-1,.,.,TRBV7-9,TGTGCCGGGGGCAGGGCGAACACTGAAGCTTTCTTT,CAGGRANTEAFF
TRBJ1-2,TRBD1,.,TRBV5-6,TGTGCCAGCAGCTACAGGACAGGAACCTCCTATGGCTACACCTTC,CASSYRTGTSYGYTF
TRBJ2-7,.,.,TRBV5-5,TGTGCCAGCAGCTTGCGAGCGGGACAGGACGTCTACGAGCAGTACTTC,CASSLRAGQDVYEQYF
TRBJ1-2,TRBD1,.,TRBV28,TGTGCCAGCAGTGACAGGGGGATTTCTTTAGGCTACACCTTC,CASSDRGISLGYTF
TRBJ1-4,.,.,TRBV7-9,TGTGCCAGCAGCGGCTCGGATCGGAAACTGTTTTTT,CASSGSDRKLFF
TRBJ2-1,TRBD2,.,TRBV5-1,TGCGCCAGCAGCTTGATAGCGGGGGCCGTTGGCGGTGAGCAGTTCTTC,CASSLIAGAVGGEQFF
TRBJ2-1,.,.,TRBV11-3,TGTGCCAGCAGCTTCGGGAATCTCGGCAATGAGCAGTTCTTC,CASSFGNLGNEQFF
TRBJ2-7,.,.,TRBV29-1,TGCAGCGCTGGCCGGGGCTACGAGCAGTACTTC,CSAGRGYEQYF
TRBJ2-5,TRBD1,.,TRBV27,TGTGCCAGCGGGACAGGGTTTCGAGAGACCCAGTACTTC,CASGTGFRETQYF
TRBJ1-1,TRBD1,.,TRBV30,TGTGCCTGGGACAGGGTCTCCACTGAAGCTTTCTTT,CAWDRVSTEAFF
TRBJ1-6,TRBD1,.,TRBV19,TGTGCCAGTAGTCCGACAACAGGGGGCGGATATAATTCACCCCTCCACTTT,CASSPTTGGGYNSPLHF
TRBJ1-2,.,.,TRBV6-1,TGTGCCAGCAGTGAAAGACACCTGGGGACTAACTATGGCTACACCTTC,CASSERHLGTNYGYTF
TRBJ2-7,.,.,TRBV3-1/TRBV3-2,TGTGCCAGCAGCTTTACAGGGTACGAGCAGTACTTC,CASSFTGYEQYF
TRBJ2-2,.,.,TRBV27,TGTGCCAGCAGTCAATACCCGGGAGCCGGGGAGCTGTTTTTT,CASSQYPGAGELFF
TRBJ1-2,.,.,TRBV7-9,TGTGCCAGCAGCTTAGACCGGGCCGGGGGGGTCTATGGCTACACCTTC,CASSLDRAGGVYGYTF
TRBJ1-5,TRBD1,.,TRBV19,TGTGCCAGTAACTATCCAGGACAGGGACATCAGCCCCAGCATTTT,CASNYPGQGHQPQHF
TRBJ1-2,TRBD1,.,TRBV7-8,TGTGCCAGCAGCAACCGGGACAGAGGCTACACCTTC,CASSNRDRGYTF
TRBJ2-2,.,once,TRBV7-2,TGTGCCAGCAGCCCCCGGGGCGGGGCGAACACCGGGGAGCTGTTTTTT,CASSPRGGANTGELFF
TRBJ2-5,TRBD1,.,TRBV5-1,TGCGCCACCGCGACCGGGACAGGGGGAGAGACCCAGTACTTC,CATATGTGGETQYF
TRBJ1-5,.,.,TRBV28,TGTGCCAGCAGTCCGACAGCGTTCAATCAGCCCCAGCATTTT,CASSPTAFNQPQHF
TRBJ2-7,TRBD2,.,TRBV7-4,TGTGCCAGCAGCACCCGGGAGGGGTTGATGGGGGAGCAGTACTTC,CASSTREGLMGEQYF
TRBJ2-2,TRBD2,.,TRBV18,TGTGCCAGCTCACTTTTGACTAGCGGGGGCACCGGGGAGCTGTTTTTT,CASSLLTSGGTGELFF